The clone carrying this T cell receptor (beta chain) was seen only a few times. Its target is unknown. These data originate in a study of T-cell reconstitution after alpha-beta-depleted transplantation in children. The CDR3 has 16 residues. V shed 3 bases and J shed 2 bases, with 15 bases lying between them. Germline V CDR1 and CDR2: SGDLS, YYNGEE. Study observations and caveats: The origin of alpha-beta T cells about two months after transplant was reportedly several hundred expanded graft clones.

It was with unique molecular identifiers that the TCRbeta library was prepared. TCRdb fed the PCR reads into MiXCR, producing one record per CDR3 protein. Among 300,000 or so distinct CDR3 sequences listed, around 20% were seen once. The chain joins TRBV9 to TRBJ2-1, with D maybe TRBD2 (6 bases). Source: PBMCs, mostly from graft donor cells, taken 180 days after TCRalphabeta/CD19-depleted stem cell transplant. The sequence was obtained from a male patient younger than 18 who had a stem cell transplant for acute lymphoblastic leukemia, so the T cells may come from the graft donor. The CDR3 sequence: CASSAPGETPYNEQFF. CDR3 nucleotides: TGTGCCAGCAGCGCCCCGGGGGAGACCCCCTACAATGAGCAGTTCTTC. Supplemented by reference TRBV9 and TRBJ2-1, the full variable domain reads DSGVTQTPKHLITATGQRVTLRCSPRSGDLSVYWYQQSLDQGLQFLIQYYNGEERAKGNILERFSAQQFPDLHSELNLSSLELGDSALYFCASSAPGETPYNEQFFGPGTRLTVL.